Below are 19 T cell receptor beta chains sequenced from a single sample in a study of blood T cell repertoires in COVID-19. Assay used: immunoSEQ multiplex PCR; TCRdb lists only in-frame clones, some missing. The sample yields about 200,000 clones, around 81% seen once. The source material was peripheral blood. These receptors were taken from a man in his fifties or sixties with COVID-19, enrolled during active disease.

This clone was seen just once. J is TRBJ1-2 and V is TRBV2; D is perhaps TRBD1 (5 bases). The CDR3 runs to 14 residues. The germline gives CDR1 SNHLY, CDR2 FYNNEI. The V end lost 6 bases, the J end lost 5 bases, and 16 bases lay between the germline ends. The CDR3 reads CASSENGASYGYTF. For the CDR3, the DNA is TGTGCCAGCAGCGAAAATGGGGCTAGTTATGGCTACACCTTC.

V usage is TRBV11-2 and J usage is TRBJ2-1; D not resolved. Between the trimmed V and J ends, which lost 3 bases and 7 bases, there was a span of 7 bases. CDR1 is SGHAT and CDR2 is FQNNGV in the germline V gene. There are 12 residues in the CDR3. The CDR3 region has the DNA TGTGCCAGCAGCTTCCGACAAAATGAGCAGTTCTTC. This translates into CASSFRQNEQFF.

This chain connects TRBV28 to TRBJ2-7; D remains ambiguous. Germline loops: CDR1 MDHEN, CDR2 SYDVKM. The CDR3 length is 10 residues. V dropped 5 bases and J dropped 3 bases, with 2 bases sitting between them. The DNA for the CDR3 is TGTGCCAGCAGTCACTACGAGCAGTACTTC. Protein: CASSHYEQYF.

V usage is TRBV30 and J usage is TRBJ2-2; no firm D call. V was clipped by 4 bases and J by 3 bases, with 15 bases between them. Germline V CDR1 and CDR2: GTSNPN, SVGIG (reference sequence). The CDR3 is made up of 15 amino acids. CDR3 sequence (DNA): TGTGCCTGGAAAACGGTAAAACGGGACACCGGGGAGCTGTTTTTT. Residues: CAWKTVKRDTGELFF.

V is TRBV6-1 and J is TRBJ1-2; maybe TRBD1 (6 bases). The germline V gene has CDR1 MNHNS and CDR2 SASEGT. This CDR3 has 13 residues. V lost 2 bases and J 6 bases, leaving 10 bases between the germline ends. The chain's CDR3 is CASSESWDNGYTF. The CDR3 nucleotides are TGTGCCAGCAGTGAAAGTTGGGACAATGGCTACACCTTC.

The genes are TRBV18 and TRBJ1-5, with unresolved D. The V end lost 6 bases, the J end lost 4 bases, and 13 bases lay between the germline ends. The CDR3 consists of 14 residues. CDR1 and CDR2 (germline): KGHSH, LQKENI. CDR3 region: CASSPTQANQPQHF. The CDR3 DNA is TGTGCCAGCTCCCCGACCCAGGCTAATCAGCCCCAGCATTTT.

The genes are TRBV3-1 (or the pseudogene TRBV3-2) and TRBJ1-5; D is ambiguous. V lost 1 base, J lost 7 bases, and 11 bases lay in between. The CDR3 contains 14 residues. CDR1 and CDR2 (germline): LGHDT, YNNKEL (reference sequence). The CDR3 nucleotides are TGTGCCAGCAGCCAAGGAGGGAATCCCCAGCCCCAGCATTTT. Translated, it gives CASSQGGNPQPQHF.

This CDR3 is CASSPPASGKREQYF. The CDR3 nucleotides read TGTGCCAGCAGTCCCCCGGCTAGCGGGAAAAGGGAGCAGTACTTC. This rearrangement joins TRBV28 to TRBJ2-7; 9 positions match TRBD2. Germline CDR1 reads MDHEN; CDR2 reads SYDVKM. The CDR3 spans 15 residues. Trimming cost V 5 bases and J 7 bases; bases outside gene matches: 12. The full variable domain, with the rest looked up from reference TRBV28 and TRBJ2-7, is DVKVTQSSRYLVKRTGEKVFLECVQDMDHENMFWYRQDPGLGLRLIYFSYDVKMKEKGDIPEGYSVSREKKERFSLILESASTNQTSMYLCASSPPASGKREQYFGPGTRLTVT.

This clone was observed a handful of times. CDR3 nucleotides: TGTGCCAGCAGGTCCGAATCCAGGGCAAGGAATTCACCCCTCCACTTT. Translated, it gives CASRSESRARNSPLHF. The chain links TRBV4-2 to TRBJ1-6, with a weak D call TRBD1 (5 bases). Deletions cut 6 bases from V and 7 bases from J, with 19 bases between. The CDR3 is 16 amino acids. The germline gives CDR1 LGHNA, CDR2 YNFKEQ.

The chain carries TRBV28 and TRBJ1-2, with TRBD1 matching 7 bases. The J segment lost 7 bases and the V segment lost 2 bases, leaving 10 bases of the junction unmatched. Germline-derived CDR1 and CDR2 are MDHEN and SYDVKM. The length of the CDR3 is 15 residues. The DNA of the CDR3 is TGTGCCAGCAGTTTAGGTGGCAGGGGGTTGTTTGGCTACACCTTC. This gives the protein CASSLGGRGLFGYTF.

This chain uses TRBV6-5 with TRBJ1-5; TRBD1 matches at 8 bases. Unmatched junction bases numbered 8, after V lost 4 bases and J lost 6 bases. The CDR3 is made up of 15 amino acids. Germline V gene lookup returns CDR1 MNHEY and CDR2 SVGAGI. CDR3 sequence: CASSSHPQGGQPQHF. CDR3 nucleotides: TGTGCCAGCAGTTCTCATCCACAGGGGGGTCAGCCCCAGCATTTT.

This chain connects TRBV4-3 to TRBJ1-2; D is unclear. V was shortened by 0 bases and J by 1 base, with 9 bases between the two germline ends. This CDR3 spans 15 amino acids. Germline lookup yields CDR1 LGHNA and CDR2 YSLEER. CDR3 DNA sequence: TGCGCCAGCAGCCAAGATGGGCAGCTTAACTATGGCTACACCTTC. It yields the protein CASSQDGQLNYGYTF.

The chain combines TRBV7-8 with TRBJ2-1, with D unresolved. CDR3 length equals 12 residues. Germline-derived CDR1 and CDR2 are SGHVS and FQNEAQ. V was cut by 2 bases and J by 6 bases, with 5 bases left in between. The CDR3 DNA follows: TGTGCCAGCAGCTTACTCTCCAATGAGCAGTTCTTC. Translating it yields CASSLLSNEQFF.

CDR3 in DNA: TGTGCCAGCAGCCCCGGAGCTTCGAGCAATCAGCCCCAGCATTTT. Protein sequence: CASSPGASSNQPQHF. The chain links TRBV7-2 to TRBJ1-5; D not resolved. CDR1 and CDR2 (germline): SGHTA, FQGNSA. The CDR3 consists of 15 residues. V was cut by 5 bases and J by 1 base, with 12 bases left in between.

The V call is TRBV6-1, the J call TRBJ2-1; the match to TRBD1 covers 7 bases. The germline V gene encodes CDR1 MNHNS and CDR2 SASEGT. This CDR3 has 13 amino acids. V was pared by 3 bases and J by 9 bases, with 5 bases of the junction left unmatched. The CDR3 reads CASSDTTGLEQFF. In nucleotides, the CDR3 is TGTGCCAGCAGTGACACGACAGGGCTTGAGCAGTTCTTC.

This chain connects TRBV5-8 to TRBJ2-3; TRBD1 matches at 7 bases. With V trimmed by 6 bases and J by 8 bases, 9 bases remained unmatched. From germline, CDR1 is SGHTS and CDR2 YDEGEE. CDR3 length equals 13 residues. CDR3 nucleotide sequence: TGTGCCAGCACCTATCAGGGGGTAGCTACGCAGTATTTT. Protein: CASTYQGVATQYF.

The J gene is TRBJ2-7, the V gene TRBV18, with no clear D. This CDR3 is 12 amino acids long. Germline V gene sequence: CDR1 KGHSH, CDR2 LQKENI. The germline V and J ends were trimmed by 6 bases and 0 bases, with 6 bases remaining between them. CDR3 protein: CASSRSSYEQYF. The DNA for the CDR3 is TGTGCCAGCTCTCGCAGCTCCTACGAGCAGTACTTC.

This clone was picked up one time. V is TRBV12-1 and J is TRBJ1-5. TRBV12-1 is a pseudogene locus. CDR3 length: 17 residues. Here the CDR3 DNA reads TGTGCCAGCAGCTCCCCCCGACTGACTAATAGCAATCAGCCCCAGCATTTT. Translation: CASSSPRLTNSNQPQHF.

The chain has TRBV18 and TRBJ1-1, with D unresolved. CDR3 size: 14 residues. Germline V gives CDR1 KGHSH, CDR2 LQKENI. V was clipped by 3 bases and J by 1 base, with 9 bases between them. As DNA, the CDR3 is TGTGCCAGCTCACCCGACACCAAGAACACTGAAGCTTTCTTT. This translates into CASSPDTKNTEAFF.